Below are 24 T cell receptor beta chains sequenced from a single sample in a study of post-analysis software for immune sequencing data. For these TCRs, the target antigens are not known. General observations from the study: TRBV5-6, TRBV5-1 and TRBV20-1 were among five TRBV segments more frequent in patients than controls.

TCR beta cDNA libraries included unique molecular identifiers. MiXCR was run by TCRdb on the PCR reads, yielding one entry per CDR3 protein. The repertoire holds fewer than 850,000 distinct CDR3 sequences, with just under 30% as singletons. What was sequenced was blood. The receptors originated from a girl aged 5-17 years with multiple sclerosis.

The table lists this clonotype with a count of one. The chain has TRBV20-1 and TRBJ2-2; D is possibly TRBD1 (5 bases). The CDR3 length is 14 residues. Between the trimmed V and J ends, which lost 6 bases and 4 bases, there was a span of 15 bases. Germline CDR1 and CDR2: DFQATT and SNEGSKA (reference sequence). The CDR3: CSARARVITGELFF. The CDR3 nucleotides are TGCAGTGCCCGGGCCAGGGTTATCACCGGGGAGCTGTTTTTT.

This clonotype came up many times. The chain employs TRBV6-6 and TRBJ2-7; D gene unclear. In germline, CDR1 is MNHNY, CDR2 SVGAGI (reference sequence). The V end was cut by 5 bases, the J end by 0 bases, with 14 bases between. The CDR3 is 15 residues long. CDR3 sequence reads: CASSPAGTSSYEQYF. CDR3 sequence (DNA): TGTGCCAGCAGTCCAGCAGGAACAAGCTCCTACGAGCAGTACTTC.

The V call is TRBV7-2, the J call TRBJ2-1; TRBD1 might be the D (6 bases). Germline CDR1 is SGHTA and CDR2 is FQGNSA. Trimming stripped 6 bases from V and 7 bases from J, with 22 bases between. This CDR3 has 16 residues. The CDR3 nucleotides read TGTGCCAGCAGTGACCGTTACAGAACTACAGGGAATGAGCAGTTCTTC. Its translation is CASSDRYRTTGNEQFF.

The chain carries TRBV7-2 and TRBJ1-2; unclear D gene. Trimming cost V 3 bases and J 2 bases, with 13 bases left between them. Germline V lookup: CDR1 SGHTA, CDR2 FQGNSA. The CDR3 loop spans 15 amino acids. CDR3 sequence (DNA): TGTGCCAGCAGCTTTGTGGACGCGGGGAACTATGGCTACACCTTC. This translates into CASSFVDAGNYGYTF.

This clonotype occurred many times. CDR3 in DNA: TGCAGCGTTGAAGAGTTTGGGACTAGGCGGGACAATGAGCAGTTCTTC. Amino acid sequence: CSVEEFGTRRDNEQFF. The V call is TRBV29-1, the J call TRBJ2-1, with 8 bases lining up with TRBD2. Germline CDR1 is SQVTM and CDR2 is ANQGSEA. Germline trimming cut 0 bases from V and 5 bases from J; bases unmatched to any gene: 9. The CDR3 totals 16 residues.

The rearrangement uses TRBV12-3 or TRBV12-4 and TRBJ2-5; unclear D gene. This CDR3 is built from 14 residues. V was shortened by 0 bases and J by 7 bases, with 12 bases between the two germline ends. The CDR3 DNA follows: TGTGCCAGCAGTTTAGCCGGGCCCCGTTGGACCCAGTACTTC. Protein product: CASSLAGPRWTQYF.

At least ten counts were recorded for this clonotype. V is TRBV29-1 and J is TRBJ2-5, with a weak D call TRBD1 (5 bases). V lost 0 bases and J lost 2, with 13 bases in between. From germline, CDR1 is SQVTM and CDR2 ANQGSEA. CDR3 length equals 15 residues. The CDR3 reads CSVEDPWTLQETQYF. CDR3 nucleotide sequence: TGCAGCGTTGAAGATCCGTGGACATTACAAGAGACCCAGTACTTC.

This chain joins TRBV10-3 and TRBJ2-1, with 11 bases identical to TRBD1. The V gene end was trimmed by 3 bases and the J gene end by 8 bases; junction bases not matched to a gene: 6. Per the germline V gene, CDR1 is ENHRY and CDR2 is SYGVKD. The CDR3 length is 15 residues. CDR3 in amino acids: CAISEGDRGADEQFF. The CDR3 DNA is TGTGCCATCAGTGAAGGGGACAGGGGGGCCGATGAGCAGTTCTTC.

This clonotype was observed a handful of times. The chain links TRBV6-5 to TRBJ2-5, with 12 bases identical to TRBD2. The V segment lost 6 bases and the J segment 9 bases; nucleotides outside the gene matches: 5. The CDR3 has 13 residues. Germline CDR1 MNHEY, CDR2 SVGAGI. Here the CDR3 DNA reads TGTGCCAGCAGCGAGACTAGCGGGAGCTCCCAGTACTTC. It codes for CASSETSGSSQYF.

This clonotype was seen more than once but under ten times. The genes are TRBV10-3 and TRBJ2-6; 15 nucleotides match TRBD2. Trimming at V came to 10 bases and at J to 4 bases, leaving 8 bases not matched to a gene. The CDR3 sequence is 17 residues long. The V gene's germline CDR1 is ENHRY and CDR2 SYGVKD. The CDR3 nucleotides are TGTGCCAGCCGGACTAGCGGGAGGGCCCCAGGGGCCAACGTCCTGACTTTC. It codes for CASRTSGRAPGANVLTF.

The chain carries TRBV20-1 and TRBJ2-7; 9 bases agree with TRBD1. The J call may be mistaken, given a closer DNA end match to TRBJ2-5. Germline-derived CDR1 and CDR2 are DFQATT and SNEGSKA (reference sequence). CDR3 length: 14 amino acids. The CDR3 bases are TGCAGTGCTGCCCCCGGGACAGGGAGGGAGACCCAGTACTTC. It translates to CSAAPGTGRETQYF.

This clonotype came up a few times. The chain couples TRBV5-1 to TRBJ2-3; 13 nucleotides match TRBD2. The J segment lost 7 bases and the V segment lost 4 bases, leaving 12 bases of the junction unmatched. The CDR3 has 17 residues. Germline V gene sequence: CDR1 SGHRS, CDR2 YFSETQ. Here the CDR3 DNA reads TGCGCCAGCAGCCCCGGACTAGCGGGGGCCTTGTCTCATACGCAGTATTTT. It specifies CASSPGLAGALSHTQYF.

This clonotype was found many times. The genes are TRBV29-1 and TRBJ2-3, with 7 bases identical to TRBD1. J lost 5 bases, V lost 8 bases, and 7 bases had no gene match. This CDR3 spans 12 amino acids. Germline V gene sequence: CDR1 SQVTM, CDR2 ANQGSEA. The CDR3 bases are TGCAGCACCCGACAGGGCGGAGATACGCAGTATTTT. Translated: CSTRQGGDTQYF.

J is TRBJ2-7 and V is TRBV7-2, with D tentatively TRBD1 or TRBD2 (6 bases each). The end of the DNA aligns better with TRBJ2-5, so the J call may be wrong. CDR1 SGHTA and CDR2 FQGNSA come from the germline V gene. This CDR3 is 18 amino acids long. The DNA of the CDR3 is TGTGCCAGCAGCAGATGGCCGATGGGGGGCACCACACAAGAGACCCAGTACTTC. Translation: CASSRWPMGGTTQETQYF.

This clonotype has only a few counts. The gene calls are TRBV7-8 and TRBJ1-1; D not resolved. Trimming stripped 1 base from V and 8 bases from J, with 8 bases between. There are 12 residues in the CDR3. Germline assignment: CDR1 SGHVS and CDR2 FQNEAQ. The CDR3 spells CASSLVEREAFF. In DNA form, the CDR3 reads TGTGCCAGCAGCTTAGTCGAACGGGAAGCTTTCTTT.

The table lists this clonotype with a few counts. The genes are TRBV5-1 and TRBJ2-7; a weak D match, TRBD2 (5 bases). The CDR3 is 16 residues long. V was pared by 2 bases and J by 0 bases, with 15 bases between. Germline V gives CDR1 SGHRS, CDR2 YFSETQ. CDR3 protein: CASSFRGQPVSYEQYF. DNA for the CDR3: TGCGCCAGCAGCTTCCGGGGTCAGCCCGTCTCCTACGAGCAGTACTTC.

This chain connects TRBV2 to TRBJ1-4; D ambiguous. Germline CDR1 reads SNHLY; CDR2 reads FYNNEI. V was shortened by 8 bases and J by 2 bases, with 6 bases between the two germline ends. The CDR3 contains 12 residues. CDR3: CASAVTNEKLFF. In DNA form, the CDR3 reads TGTGCCAGCGCGGTTACTAATGAAAAACTGTTTTTT.

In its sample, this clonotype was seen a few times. The CDR3 protein is CSARKTGRTTEAFF. CDR3 nucleotides: TGCAGTGCTAGAAAGACAGGGAGGACCACTGAAGCTTTCTTT. The genes are TRBV20-1 and TRBJ1-1; 7 bases align to TRBD1. With 2 bases clipped from V and 4 bases from J, the junction kept 7 bases outside the gene matches. Looked up from germline, CDR1 is DFQATT and CDR2 is SNEGSKA (reference sequence). CDR3 length equals 14 residues.

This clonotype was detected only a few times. The CDR3 spells CSAAEGPYGYTF. The CDR3 coding sequence is TGCAGTGCTGCCGAGGGCCCGTATGGCTACACCTTC. The gene calls are TRBV20-1 and TRBJ1-2; D not certain. Germline CDR1 DFQATT, CDR2 SNEGSKA (reference sequence). V shed 5 bases and J shed 5 bases, with 12 bases lying between them. This CDR3 contains 12 residues.

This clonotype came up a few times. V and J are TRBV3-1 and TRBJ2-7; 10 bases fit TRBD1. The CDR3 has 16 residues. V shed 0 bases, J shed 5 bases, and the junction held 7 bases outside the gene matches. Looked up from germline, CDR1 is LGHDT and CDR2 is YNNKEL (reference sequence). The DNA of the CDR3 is TGTGCCAGCAGCCAAGATTGGGGACAGGGGATCCACGAGCAGTACTTC. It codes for CASSQDWGQGIHEQYF.

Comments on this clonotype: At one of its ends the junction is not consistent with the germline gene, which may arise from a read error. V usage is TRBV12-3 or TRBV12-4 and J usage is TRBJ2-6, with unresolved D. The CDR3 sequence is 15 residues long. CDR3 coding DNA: TGTGTCAGCAGTTTCAGAAGCTCTGGGGCCAACGTCCTGACTTTC. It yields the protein CVSSFRSSGANVLTF.

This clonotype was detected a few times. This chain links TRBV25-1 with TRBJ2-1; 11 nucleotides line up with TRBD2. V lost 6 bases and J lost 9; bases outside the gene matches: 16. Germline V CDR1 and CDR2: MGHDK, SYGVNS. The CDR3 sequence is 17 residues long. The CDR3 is CASSRKLAGALRAEQFF. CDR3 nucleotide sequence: TGTGCCAGCAGCAGGAAACTAGCGGGAGCGTTGCGGGCTGAGCAGTTCTTC.

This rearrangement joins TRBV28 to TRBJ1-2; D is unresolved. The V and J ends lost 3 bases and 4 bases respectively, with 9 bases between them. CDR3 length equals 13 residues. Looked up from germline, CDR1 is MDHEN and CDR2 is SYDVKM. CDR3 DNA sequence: TGTGCCAGCAGTTTCGGATTCGTCTATGGCTACACCTTC. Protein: CASSFGFVYGYTF.

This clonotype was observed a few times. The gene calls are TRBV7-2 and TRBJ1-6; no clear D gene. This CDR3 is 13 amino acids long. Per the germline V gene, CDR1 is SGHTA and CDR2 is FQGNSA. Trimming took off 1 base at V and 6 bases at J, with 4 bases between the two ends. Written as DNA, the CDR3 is TGTGCCAGCAGCTTAGTAACTAATTCACCCCTCCACTTT. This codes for CASSLVTNSPLHF.